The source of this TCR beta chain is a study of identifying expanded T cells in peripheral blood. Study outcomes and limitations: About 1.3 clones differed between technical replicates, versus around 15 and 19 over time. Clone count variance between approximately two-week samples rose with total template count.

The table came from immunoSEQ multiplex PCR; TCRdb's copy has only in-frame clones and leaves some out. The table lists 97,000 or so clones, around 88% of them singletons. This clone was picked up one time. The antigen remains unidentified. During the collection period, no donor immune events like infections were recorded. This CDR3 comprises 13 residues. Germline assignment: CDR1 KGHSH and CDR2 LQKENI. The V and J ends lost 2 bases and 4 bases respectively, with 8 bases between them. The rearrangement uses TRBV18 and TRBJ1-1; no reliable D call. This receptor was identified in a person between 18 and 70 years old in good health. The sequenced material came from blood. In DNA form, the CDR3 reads TGTGCCAGCTCACCATCCTCAGGCACTGAAGCTTTCTTT. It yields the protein CASSPSSGTEAFF.